The 16 T cell receptor beta chains reported below all come from one sample, sequenced in a study of control samples from healthy donors and cancer patients. The data were produced by immunoSEQ multiplex PCR, yet TCRdb's version contains in-frame clones alone and is incomplete. Here the sample spans roughly 130,000 clones, around 90% being singletons. The sample taken for sequencing was blood. The source of these receptors is a man younger than 35 in good health.

This chain uses TRBV7-2 with TRBJ2-2, with D possibly matching TRBD2 (6 bases). The V end lost 5 bases, the J end lost 8 bases, and 18 bases lay between the germline ends. Germline V gives CDR1 SGHTA, CDR2 FQGNSA. The CDR3 is made up of 15 amino acids. CDR3 amino acids: CASSIGTPAEGELFF. CDR3 bases: TGTGCCAGCAGCATAGGGACTCCCGCCGAAGGGGAGCTGTTTTTT.

The chain is built from TRBV14 and TRBJ2-3; D gene ambiguous. The CDR3 spans 11 residues. In germline, CDR1 is SGHDN, CDR2 FVKESK. V shed 4 bases and J shed 5 bases, with 4 bases lying between them. DNA of the CDR3: TGTGCCAGCAGCCGGGGAGATACGCAGTATTTT. It yields the protein CASSRGDTQYF.

The chain uses TRBV5-3 and TRBJ1-2; 8 bases agree with TRBD1. TRBV5-3 is an ORF; its function is uncertain. Unmatched junction bases numbered 14, after V lost 7 bases and J lost 3 bases. There are 16 residues in the CDR3. CDR3 in amino acids: CARVILMGQVDYGYTF. The CDR3 region has the DNA TGTGCCAGAGTTATCCTTATGGGACAGGTAGACTATGGCTACACCTTC.

Here the CDR3 DNA reads TGTGCCAGCAGCTCCGACAGGGAATGGACTGAAGCTTTCTTT. Its protein product is CASSSDREWTEAFF. J is TRBJ1-1 and V is TRBV5-4; 7 positions match TRBD1. This CDR3 region has 14 residues. After removal of 3 bases from V and 5 bases from J, the junction contained 7 bases not matched to a gene. Germline loops: CDR1 SGHNT, CDR2 YYREEE (reference sequence).

This clone was counted a single time. The J gene is TRBJ2-3, the V gene TRBV19, with 10 bases that match TRBD1. CDR1 LNHDA and CDR2 SQIVND come from the germline V gene (reference sequence). J lost 3 bases, V lost 5 bases, and 5 bases had no gene match. CDR3 size: 15 residues. CDR3 coding DNA: TGTGCCAGTAGTGAATGGACAGGGGGTACAGATACGCAGTATTTT. Translated: CASSEWTGGTDTQYF.

This chain connects TRBV9 to TRBJ2-5; 8 nucleotides match TRBD2. V shed 3 bases and J 2 bases; nucleotides not matched to a gene: 3. This CDR3 is built from 14 residues. From germline, CDR1 is SGDLS and CDR2 YYNGEE. CDR3 residues: CASSAGGAQETQYF. CDR3 nucleotide sequence: TGTGCCAGCAGCGCGGGGGGGGCTCAAGAGACCCAGTACTTC.

The chain recombines TRBV5-6 with TRBJ2-5; D is uncertain. The germline V gene encodes CDR1 SGHDT and CDR2 YYEEEE. Trimming stripped 2 bases from V and 1 base from J, with 0 bases between. CDR3 length: 11 residues. The CDR3 spells CASSFQETQYF. In nucleotides, the CDR3 is TGTGCCAGCAGCTTCCAAGAGACCCAGTACTTC.

This clone was counted a single time. V usage is TRBV5-6 and J usage is TRBJ2-7; no firm D call. V lost 1 base to trimming and J lost 1 base, with 12 bases between them. CDR1 and CDR2 (germline): SGHDT, YYEEEE. This CDR3 contains 15 residues. CDR3 sequence reads: CASSLPTLTSYEQYF. In DNA form, the CDR3 reads TGTGCCAGCAGCTTGCCAACTTTAACTTCCTACGAGCAGTACTTC.

This chain links TRBV5-1 with TRBJ2-2; D could derive from TRBD1 or TRBD2 (5 bases each). CDR1 and CDR2 from the germline V gene are SGHRS and YFSETQ. The V and J ends lost 4 bases and 0 bases respectively, with 13 bases between them. This CDR3 spans 16 amino acids. The CDR3 DNA is TGCGCCAGCAGCAATACCGGGACGACGAACACCGGGGAGCTGTTTTTT. Its protein product is CASSNTGTTNTGELFF.

The chain links TRBV7-3 to TRBJ1-6; TRBD1 is a possible D gene (5 bases). This CDR3 has 15 amino acids. Trimming stripped 4 bases from V and 8 bases from J, with 15 bases between. CDR1 is SGHTA, CDR2 FQGTGA, per germline. CDR3 coding DNA: TGTGCCAGCAGCTCTACCGGGGCCAAGGATTCACCCCTCCACTTT. Protein: CASSSTGAKDSPLHF.

CDR3 sequence (DNA): TGTGCCAGCAGCTTAGGGACTAGCGGGAGTACTAATGAGCAGTTCTTC. It translates to CASSLGTSGSTNEQFF. The V call is TRBV7-9, the J call TRBJ2-1; 13 positions agree with TRBD2. This CDR3 has 16 residues. CDR1 is SEHNR and CDR2 is FQNEAQ in the germline V gene (reference sequence). V lost 1 base, J lost 7 bases, and 4 bases stayed unmatched.

This clone was seen more than once but under ten times. The chain links TRBV2 to TRBJ1-1; the D is unclear. Trimming took off 3 bases at V and 11 bases at J, with 13 bases between the two ends. From germline, CDR1 is SNHLY and CDR2 FYNNEI. This CDR3 is 12 amino acids long. The CDR3: CASSEGSPGAFF. For the CDR3, the DNA is TGTGCCAGCAGTGAGGGGTCCCCCGGGGCTTTCTTT.

The CDR3 loop reads CASSPSPGAHNEQFF. The CDR3 DNA reads as TGTGCCAGCAGTCCCTCCCCCGGGGCTCACAATGAGCAGTTCTTC. This rearrangement joins TRBV7-6 to TRBJ2-1, with D perhaps TRBD1 or TRBD2 (5 bases each). Trimming took off 6 bases at V and 5 bases at J, with 17 bases between the two ends. Germline CDR1 is SGHVS and CDR2 is FNYEAQ. This CDR3 is 15 amino acids long.

The chain has TRBV6-2 or TRBV6-3 and TRBJ1-1, with D maybe TRBD1 (5 bases). This CDR3 contains 14 residues. The germline gives CDR1 MNHEY, CDR2 SVGEGT. The V end lost 6 bases, the J end lost 0 bases, and 11 bases lay between the germline ends. The CDR3 DNA reads TGTGCCAGCAGCCCCCGACAGATGAACACTGAAGCTTTCTTT. This gives the protein CASSPRQMNTEAFF.

The chain has TRBV28 and TRBJ2-5; D is ambiguous. The CDR3 has 11 amino acids. Trimming took off 4 bases at V and 5 bases at J, with 5 bases between the two ends. CDR1 and CDR2 from the germline V gene are MDHEN and SYDVKM. In DNA form, the CDR3 reads TGTGCCAGCAGTTGGAGTGAGACCCAGTACTTC. Protein product: CASSWSETQYF.

This sequence joins TRBV5-4 and TRBJ1-2; D might be TRBD1 (6 bases). Germline loops: CDR1 SGHNT, CDR2 YYREEE (reference sequence). Trimming took 3 bases from V and 5 from J, leaving 14 bases between them. This CDR3 comprises 14 residues. The CDR3 DNA reads as TGTGCCAGCAGCTCCCCGGGACAAGCTTATGGCTACACCTTC. It codes for CASSSPGQAYGYTF.